The next 9 T cell receptor beta chains were all read from a single sample in a study of blood T cell repertoires in COVID-19. The data were produced by immunoSEQ multiplex PCR, yet TCRdb's version contains in-frame clones alone and is incomplete. The table shows roughly 300,000 clones, with roughly 83% occurring only once. Specimen: peripheral blood. Receptor source: a woman in her 50s with acute or convalescent COVID-19.

This clone was seen just once. The chain uses TRBV5-1 and TRBJ2-7; 9 bases map to TRBD2. Germline CDR1 and CDR2: SGHRS and YFSETQ. The CDR3 extends over 17 amino acids. After removal of 4 bases from V and 2 bases from J, the junction contained 13 bases not matched to a gene. CDR3 in DNA: TGCGCCAGCAGCAGGGGACTAGCCAAAACTCGCCCCTACGAGCAGTACTTC. Its protein product is CASSRGLAKTRPYEQYF.

CDR3 coding DNA: TGTGCCAGCAGCCAAGCGAGGCCGGGAGCGGGGAGAGAGACCCAGTACTTC. Protein sequence: CASSQARPGAGRETQYF. The rearrangement links TRBV14 to TRBJ2-5; TRBD2 agrees at 7 bases. Germline-derived CDR1 and CDR2 are SGHDN and FVKESK. V was clipped by 1 base and J by 4 bases; unmatched bases: 12. The CDR3 is made up of 17 amino acids.

This rearrangement joins TRBV12-3 or TRBV12-4 to TRBJ1-1, with D possibly being TRBD1 (5 bases). This CDR3 region has 13 residues. The ends were cut back, 3 bases at V and 4 bases at J, with 9 bases in the middle. The chain's CDR3 is CASSFGGITEAFF. The DNA for the CDR3 is TGTGCCAGCAGTTTCGGGGGTATCACTGAAGCTTTCTTT.

V is TRBV15 and J is TRBJ2-7; 8 bases agree with TRBD1. Germline trimming cut 0 bases from V and 3 bases from J; bases unmatched to any gene: 7. The CDR3 consists of 16 residues. The V gene's germline CDR1 is LNHNV and CDR2 YYDKDF (reference sequence). The CDR3, as DNA: TGTGCCACCAGCAGAGATAGAGGTACAGGGGGCTACGAGCAGTACTTC. This translates into CATSRDRGTGGYEQYF.

J is TRBJ1-4 and V is TRBV28; 7 positions match TRBD1. CDR1 is MDHEN and CDR2 is SYDVKM in the germline V gene. Losses at the gene ends were 2 bases for V and 6 bases for J; bases not matched to a gene: 6. This CDR3 contains 15 residues. CDR3: CASSLVGQGDEKLFF. For the CDR3, the DNA is TGTGCCAGCAGTTTAGTGGGCCAGGGGGATGAAAAACTGTTTTTT.

V and J are TRBV5-5 and TRBJ1-2, with 9 nucleotides matching TRBD1. After removal of 4 bases from V and 7 bases from J, the junction contained 11 bases not matched to a gene. From germline, CDR1 is SGHKS and CDR2 YYEKEE (reference sequence). The CDR3 extends over 15 amino acids. CDR3 coding DNA: TGTGCCAGCAGCCCCCCCGGGACAGGGCTTTCTGGCTACACCTTC. This encodes CASSPPGTGLSGYTF.

This clone has a single count. The genes are TRBV7-9 and TRBJ1-4; D is perhaps TRBD1 (6 bases). Trimming removed 6 bases at V and 4 bases at J, with 18 bases between. This CDR3 comprises 16 residues. The germline gives CDR1 SEHNR, CDR2 FQNEAQ (reference sequence). This CDR3 reads CASRQPSGASNEKLFF. Here the CDR3 DNA reads TGTGCCAGCAGGCAACCTTCAGGGGCTAGTAATGAAAAACTGTTTTTT. Variable domain in full (rest from reference TRBV7-9 and TRBJ1-4): DTGVSQNPRHKITKRGQNVTFRCDPISEHNRLYWYRQTLGQGPEFLTYFQNEAQLEKSRLLSDRFSAERPKGSFSTLEIQRTEQGDSAMYLCASRQPSGASNEKLFFGSGTQLSVL.

This clone was picked up a small number of times. This rearrangement joins TRBV6-2 or TRBV6-3 to TRBJ1-4; D call uncertain. This CDR3 contains 13 residues. Germline V gene sequence: CDR1 MNHEY, CDR2 SVGEGT. The V and J ends lost 3 bases and 4 bases respectively, with 6 bases between them. The CDR3, as DNA: TGTGCCAGCAGTTATATGCGTAATGAAAAACTGTTTTTT. This gives the protein CASSYMRNEKLFF.

Only one count was recorded for this clone. This rearrangement joins TRBV27 to TRBJ2-4; 9 nucleotides align to TRBD2. CDR1 and CDR2 (germline): MNHEY, SMNVEV (reference sequence). There are 14 residues in the CDR3. Trimming cost V 6 bases and J 9 bases; bases outside gene matches: 9. CDR3 bases: TGTGCCAGCAGAAGACTAGCGGCCGAGGCCATTCAGTACTTC. Translated: CASRRLAAEAIQYF.